The source of this T cell receptor beta chain is a study of T cell responses to AZD1222 COVID-19 vaccine. Study-level background: Doses given second, at about 4 or about 12 weeks, were pooled. Broader study findings: Two AZD1222 administrations were followed by greater Spike-specific TCR breadth and depth. CD4 TCRs associated with vaccination spanned spike, dominating at 160-218 and 743-854. A mostly white British donor set with more females was recruited, and clonal diversity was possibly underestimated.

Generated by immunoSEQ multiplex PCR, the TCRdb table keeps only in-frame clones and is missing some. The sample lists more than 90,000 clones; approximately 83% were seen once. Note on this clone: Its antigen remains unknown.

CDR3 length equals 13 residues. V gave up 0 bases and J gave up 4 bases, with 5 bases separating them. From germline, CDR1 is MNHEY and CDR2 SVGAGI. The chain combines TRBV6-5 with TRBJ2-3; D gene ambiguous. Sequencing was performed on peripheral blood, taken on day 0 of AZD1222 vaccination. The clonotype originates from an adult in good health. This chain's CDR3 is CASSYSLADTQYF. The CDR3 DNA is TGTGCCAGCAGTTACTCTCTGGCAGATACGCAGTATTTT.